This paragraph covers one TCR beta chain sequence. This sample is part of a study of cytomegalovirus exposure and HLA in healthy donors. Germline V gives CDR1 LNHDA, CDR2 SQIVND (reference sequence). Trimming removed 9 bases from V and 1 base from J; junction bases left unmatched: 9. This CDR3 contains 14 residues. Researchers ran the PCR with 60 Vbeta and 13 Jbeta primers. Generated by immunoSEQ multiplex PCR, the TCRdb table keeps only in-frame clones and is missing some. The table shows roughly 140,000 clones, with 84% occurring only once. The sample was PBMCs. This TCR came from a boy between 2 and 10 years old in good health and CMV-seronegative. V and J are TRBV19 and TRBJ2-7, with TRBD1 matching over 7 bases. CDR3 coding DNA: TGTGCCAGCCAGAGACAGGGTTCTTCCTACGAGCAGTACTTC. This codes for CASQRQGSSYEQYF.